The clone carrying this TCR beta chain has just a few counts. As yet, its antigen is unknown. J gave up 3 bases and V 4 bases, and 8 bases lay outside the gene matches. Germline CDR1 reads SNHLY; CDR2 reads FYNNEI. CDR3 size: 15 residues. Library preparation for TCR beta used quantitative 5'-RACE with molecular barcodes. Via MiXCR, TCRdb re-called the 5' RACE reads, giving one row per CDR3 protein. The table shows under 450,000 distinct CDR3 sequences, with roughly 20% occurring only once. The record originates from a study of CD8 T cells in ankylosing spondylitis. Study outcomes and limitations: Past studies reported some motif variants in reactive arthritis synovial fluid and blood. The clones that were linked to disease were reported to be significantly enriched in matched synovial fluid samples from ankylosing spondylitis patients.

This chain uses TRBV2 with TRBJ2-7, with 8 nucleotides matching TRBD2. This clonotype was sampled from a male donor with ankylosing spondylitis or in good health (not recorded which). Material for sequencing was blood, either unsorted or a sorted T cell fraction (not recorded which). In nucleotides, the CDR3 is TGTGCCAGCAGTGCCCCGGGGGGGCTTCGCTACGAGCAGTACTTC. Amino acid sequence: CASSAPGGLRYEQYF.